Included here is one T cell receptor (beta chain) sequence, with context. The sample belongs to a study of cytomegalovirus exposure and HLA in healthy donors. V lost 2 bases, J lost 0 bases, and 15 bases lay in between. The CDR3 extends over 17 amino acids. From germline, CDR1 is SGHNT and CDR2 YYREEE (reference sequence). The PCR employed 60 Vbeta primers together with 13 Jbeta primers. TCRdb keeps only in-frame clones here, not all; method: immunoSEQ multiplex PCR. The sample lists 130,000 to 150,000 clones, 80% occurring once. Input material: PBMCs. The TCR sequence derives from a man between 40 and 49 years old in good health and CMV-seronegative. V and J are TRBV5-4 and TRBJ1-3; D gene unclear. The CDR3 nucleotides are TGTGCCAGCAGCTTAGGAGTAAAGCAGAGCTCTGGAAACACCATATATTTT. Its protein is CASSLGVKQSSGNTIYF.